This TCR beta chain came from a study of T cells after somatic rescue of genetic block. Here immunoSEQ multiplex PCR was the method, and the copy in TCRdb shows in-frame clones only, minus some. Here the sample spans 100,000 to 120,000 clones, around 90% being singletons. This clone was recorded only once. The origin of this receptor is a woman younger than 30. Input material: peripheral blood mononuclear cells (PBMCs).

The CDR3 DNA sequence: TGTGCCAGCAGTGAATTGGCTAGCGGGTTACTTCAAGAGACCCAGTACTTC. Translating it yields CASSELASGLLQETQYF. V and J are TRBV2 and TRBJ2-5; 8 bases are a match to TRBD2. In germline, CDR1 is SNHLY, CDR2 FYNNEI. V was pared by 2 bases and J by 2 bases, with 10 bases of the junction left unmatched. The CDR3 consists of 17 residues.